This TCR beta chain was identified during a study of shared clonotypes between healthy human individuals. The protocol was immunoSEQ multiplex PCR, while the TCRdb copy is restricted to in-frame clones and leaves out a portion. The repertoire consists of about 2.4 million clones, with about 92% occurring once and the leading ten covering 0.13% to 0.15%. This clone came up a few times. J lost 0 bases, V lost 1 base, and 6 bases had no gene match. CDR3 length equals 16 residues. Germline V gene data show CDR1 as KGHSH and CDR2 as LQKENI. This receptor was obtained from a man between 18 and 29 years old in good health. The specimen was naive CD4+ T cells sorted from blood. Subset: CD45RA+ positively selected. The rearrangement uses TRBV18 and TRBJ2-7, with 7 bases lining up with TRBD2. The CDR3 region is CASSPQLASGSYEQYF. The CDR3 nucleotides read TGTGCCAGCTCACCACAGCTGGCTAGCGGCTCCTACGAGCAGTACTTC.